One sample yielded the 24 T cell receptor beta chains listed below, sequenced in a study of shared clonotypes between healthy human individuals. Sequencing used immunoSEQ multiplex PCR; TCRdb keeps in-frame clones, though not all of them. The data contain about 600,000 clones, about 97% of them singletons. Specimen: naive CD4+ T cells sorted from blood. Subset meaning: CD45RA+ positively selected. The receptor set was obtained from a woman aged 30 to 39 in good health.

The chain has TRBV4-1 and TRBJ2-1, with TRBD2 identical over 8 bases. V was clipped by 4 bases and J by 3 bases; unmatched bases: 2. CDR1 is MGHRA and CDR2 is YSYEKL in the germline V gene. This CDR3 contains 14 residues. Here the CDR3 reads CASSRTSSYNEQFF. The CDR3 DNA reads TGCGCCAGCAGCCGGACTAGCAGCTACAATGAGCAGTTCTTC.

V is TRBV28 and J is TRBJ1-5; 7 nucleotides line up with TRBD1. Germline V gene lookup returns CDR1 MDHEN and CDR2 SYDVKM. V shed 6 bases and J 4 bases; nucleotides not matched to a gene: 9. The CDR3 has 15 amino acids. CDR3 nucleotide sequence: TGTGCCAGCAGCAATGGGGGCAGGGGGAATCAGCCCCAGCATTTT. As protein: CASSNGGRGNQPQHF.

The chain recombines TRBV30 with TRBJ2-5; 9 bases map to TRBD1. TRBJ2-7 matches the DNA end more closely, so the J call is doubtful. CDR3 length equals 15 residues. The germline V gene has CDR1 GTSNPN and CDR2 SVGIG (reference sequence). The CDR3 spells CAWSAAGTGSPEQYF. In DNA, the CDR3 is TGTGCCTGGAGTGCCGCCGGGACAGGGAGTCCCGAGCAGTACTTC.

This rearrangement joins TRBV9 to TRBJ2-1; TRBD2 matches 11 bases. Germline trimming cut 0 bases from V and 7 bases from J; bases unmatched to any gene: 18. Per germline, CDR1 SGDLS and CDR2 YYNGEE. This CDR3 comprises 20 residues. CDR3 sequence reads: CASSVVGSGRAHQKQNEQFF. The CDR3 nucleotides read TGTGCCAGCAGCGTAGTAGGTAGCGGGAGGGCTCATCAAAAACAGAATGAGCAGTTCTTC. Together with reference TRBV9 and TRBJ2-1, the CDR3 gives the full variable domain: DSGVTQTPKHLITATGQRVTLRCSPRSGDLSVYWYQQSLDQGLQFLIQYYNGEERAKGNILERFSAQQFPDLHSELNLSSLELGDSALYFCASSVVGSGRAHQKQNEQFFGPGTRLTVL.

The chain joins TRBV5-6 to TRBJ1-3; maybe TRBD1 (5 bases). V lost 0 bases and J 2 bases, leaving 6 bases between the germline ends. The CDR3 spans 14 residues. The germline gives CDR1 SGHDT, CDR2 YYEEEE. CDR3 sequence reads: CASSLGGTGNTIYF. Here the CDR3 DNA reads TGTGCCAGCAGCTTGGGGGGGACTGGAAACACCATATATTTT.

The gene calls are TRBV4-1 and TRBJ1-5; tentatively, D is TRBD1 (6 bases). Per the germline V gene, CDR1 is MGHRA and CDR2 is YSYEKL. There are 14 residues in the CDR3. V was shortened by 2 bases and J by 4 bases, with 9 bases between the two germline ends. CDR3 sequence reads: CASSQKQGNQPQHF. As DNA, the CDR3 is TGCGCCAGCAGCCAAAAACAGGGAAATCAGCCCCAGCATTTT.

The chain has TRBV20-1 and TRBJ2-2; D not resolved. The V gene lost 6 bases and the J gene lost 9 bases, with 11 bases spanning the gap. The CDR3 has 11 residues. From germline, CDR1 is DFQATT and CDR2 SNEGSKA (reference sequence). The CDR3 here is CSAPSRRELFF. For the CDR3, the DNA is TGCAGTGCACCCAGCCGTAGGGAGCTGTTTTTT.

This sequence joins TRBV2 and TRBJ1-1; 9 nucleotides align to TRBD1. This CDR3 is 15 amino acids long. Germline V lookup: CDR1 SNHLY, CDR2 FYNNEI. The V and J ends lost 5 bases and 4 bases, in that order; junction bases with no gene match: 8. CDR3 sequence: CASSPRQGGPTEAFF. The CDR3 DNA reads as TGTGCCAGCAGTCCTCGACAGGGGGGGCCCACTGAAGCTTTCTTT.

J is TRBJ2-7 and V is TRBV11-2; 11 positions agree with TRBD2. The CDR3 has 15 residues. Germline CDR1 and CDR2: SGHAT and FQNNGV. J lost 4 bases, V lost 2 bases, and 4 bases had no gene match. CDR3 protein: CASSLPGLAAYEQYF. The CDR3, as DNA: TGTGCCAGCAGCTTACCGGGACTAGCGGCTTACGAGCAGTACTTC.

V is TRBV7-9 and J is TRBJ2-7; D is undetermined. V was pared by 5 bases and J by 2 bases, with 7 bases between. This CDR3 spans 12 amino acids. Germline CDR1 SEHNR, CDR2 FQNEAQ (reference sequence). The CDR3 DNA reads as TGTGCCAGCAGCCCTCCTGCCTACGAGCAGTACTTC. Translated, it gives CASSPPAYEQYF.

This rearrangement joins TRBV13 to TRBJ2-1, with D tentatively TRBD1 or TRBD2 (5 bases each). Deletions cut 8 bases from V and 8 bases from J, with 13 bases between. The length of the CDR3 is 12 residues. From germline, CDR1 is PRHDT and CDR2 FYEKMQ (reference sequence). CDR3 loop: CASSGSAHEQFF. The CDR3 nucleotides read TGTGCCAGCTCAGGGAGCGCCCATGAGCAGTTCTTC.

V is TRBV5-1 and J is TRBJ1-2; a weak D match, TRBD1 (6 bases). The CDR3 runs 15 residues. V lost 3 bases and J lost 6, with 18 bases in between. CDR1 is SGHRS, CDR2 YFSETQ, per germline. This CDR3 reads CASSSGHRELDGYTF. The CDR3 DNA is TGCGCCAGCAGCTCGGGACACAGGGAACTGGATGGCTACACCTTC. Looking up the rest from reference TRBV5-1 and TRBJ1-2 gives the full variable domain: KAGVTQTPRYLIKTRGQQVTLSCSPISGHRSVSWYQQTPGQGLQFLFEYFSETQRNKGNFPGRFSGRQFSNSRSEMNVSTLELGDSALYLCASSSGHRELDGYTFGSGTRLTVV.

This chain joins TRBV9 and TRBJ2-7; perhaps TRBD1 as D (5 bases). Between the trimmed V and J ends, which lost 0 bases and 6 bases, there was a span of 13 bases. Germline assignment: CDR1 SGDLS and CDR2 YYNGEE. This CDR3 spans 14 amino acids. CDR3 nucleotides: TGTGCCAGCAGCGTAGCCTCGAAGGGGTTCGAGCAGTACTTC. This gives the protein CASSVASKGFEQYF.

The chain employs TRBV5-1 and TRBJ1-1; maybe TRBD1 (5 bases). CDR1 and CDR2 from the germline V gene are SGHRS and YFSETQ. Trimming pared 6 bases from V and 0 bases from J, leaving 12 bases between. This CDR3 has 14 residues. The CDR3 is CASTPAGVNTEAFF. The CDR3 nucleotides read TGCGCCAGCACTCCCGCGGGGGTGAACACTGAAGCTTTCTTT.

V gene TRBV18 combines with J gene TRBJ1-1, with D possibly matching TRBD1 (5 bases). Trimming took 3 bases from V and 11 from J, leaving 19 bases between them. CDR3 length: 14 amino acids. CDR1 and CDR2 (germline): KGHSH, LQKENI. Here the CDR3 DNA reads TGTGCCAGCTCACCTCTATCCTCCAGGGACGGGGCTTTCTTT. This translates into CASSPLSSRDGAFF.

The CDR3 here is CASSFSGDYTDTQYF. For the CDR3, the DNA is TGTGCCAGCAGCTTCTCAGGGGACTACACAGATACGCAGTATTTT. The rearrangement links TRBV7-9 to TRBJ2-3; D is perhaps TRBD2 (7 bases). CDR3 length: 15 residues. The ends were cut back, 3 bases at V and 2 bases at J, with 12 bases in the middle. Germline CDR1 SEHNR, CDR2 FQNEAQ (reference sequence).

This chain connects TRBV6-1 to TRBJ2-3; TRBD1 might be the D (6 bases). Per the germline V gene, CDR1 is MNHNS and CDR2 is SASEGT. This CDR3 has 14 residues. The V gene lost 4 bases and the J gene lost 2 bases, with 10 bases spanning the gap. The CDR3 is CASSARGVTDTQYF. The CDR3, as DNA: TGTGCCAGCAGTGCCAGGGGAGTCACAGATACGCAGTATTTT.

CDR3 sequence (DNA): TGCGCCAGCAGCCGAGGGACTAGCGGGAGTGTGAGCACAGATACGCAGTATTTT. This translates into CASSRGTSGSVSTDTQYF. This rearrangement joins TRBV4-1 to TRBJ2-3; 14 bases are a match to TRBD2. Germline V gene sequence: CDR1 MGHRA, CDR2 YSYEKL. Trimming at V came to 4 bases and at J to 0 bases, leaving 6 bases not matched to a gene. CDR3 length: 18 amino acids.

The chain recombines TRBV18 with TRBJ1-5, with TRBD1 matching 11 bases. CDR3 length equals 15 residues. Germline values: CDR1 KGHSH, CDR2 LQKENI. V dropped 5 bases and J dropped 7; count of bases not matched to a gene: 7. The CDR3 spells CASSRTGGFVQPQHF. The CDR3 DNA reads as TGTGCCAGCTCAAGGACAGGGGGCTTTGTCCAGCCCCAGCATTTT.

The chain uses TRBV9 and TRBJ2-5; D uncertain. The CDR3 has 13 amino acids. The V and J ends lost 2 bases and 0 bases respectively, with 5 bases between them. Germline values: CDR1 SGDLS, CDR2 YYNGEE. In DNA, the CDR3 is TGTGCCAGCAGCGTCGCGGACCAAGAGACCCAGTACTTC. Translating it yields CASSVADQETQYF.

The gene calls are TRBV5-1 and TRBJ1-2; D possibly corresponds to TRBD1 (5 bases). Germline CDR1 is SGHRS and CDR2 is YFSETQ. The length of the CDR3 is 14 residues. V was clipped by 4 bases and J by 5 bases, with 15 bases between them. CDR3 bases: TGCGCCAGCAGCCACGAGGGGAATGCATATGGCTACACCTTC. This encodes CASSHEGNAYGYTF.

V usage is TRBV30 and J usage is TRBJ2-2, with 9 bases identical to TRBD1. Germline trimming cut 4 bases from V and 6 bases from J; bases unmatched to any gene: 12. CDR3 length equals 16 residues. Germline CDR1 reads GTSNPN; CDR2 reads SVGIG (reference sequence). CDR3 nucleotide sequence: TGTGCCTGGACAGGACCGGGACAGGGTATAGCCGGGGAGCTGTTTTTT. It translates to CAWTGPGQGIAGELFF.

The V and J genes are TRBV4-1 and TRBJ2-2, with D perhaps TRBD1 (5 bases). CDR3 length: 16 residues. V was cut by 4 bases and J by 1 base, with 13 bases left in between. CDR1 is MGHRA, CDR2 YSYEKL, per germline. The CDR3 DNA follows: TGCGCCAGCAGCCCTCGGAAAGGACAGAACACCGGGGAGCTGTTTTTT. It codes for CASSPRKGQNTGELFF.

In this sample, this clone turned up once. The chain is built from TRBV28 and TRBJ2-1; 9 nucleotides line up with TRBD1. After removal of 4 bases from V and 6 bases from J, the junction contained 10 bases not matched to a gene. This CDR3 comprises 16 residues. Germline-derived CDR1 and CDR2 are MDHEN and SYDVKM. CDR3: CASSSDGTGHGNEQFF. CDR3 in DNA: TGTGCCAGCAGTTCCGACGGGACAGGGCATGGCAATGAGCAGTTCTTC.